The present T cell receptor (beta chain) was sequenced within a study of T cells in tuberculosis. TCRdb's copy holds only in-frame clones and misses some; the assay was immunoSEQ multiplex PCR. The table lists approximately 29,000 clones, 90% of them singletons. In germline, CDR1 is SGHRS, CDR2 YFSETQ. This CDR3 is built from 15 residues. Deletions cut 0 bases from V and 3 bases from J, with 10 bases between. This TCR came from a donor aged 10-29 years with latent tuberculosis or without tuberculosis infection. The chain uses TRBV5-1 and TRBJ1-5, with D hard to call. Sequencing was done on a sample of PBMCs. The CDR3 DNA is TGCGCCAGCAGCTTGGCCGGTTTTCACAATCAGCCCCAGCATTTT. The encoded protein is CASSLAGFHNQPQHF.